This record covers a single T cell receptor beta chain. Its antigen is currently unknown. TCRdb's copy holds only in-frame clones and misses some; the assay was immunoSEQ multiplex PCR. The table records under 70,000 clones, about nine tenths of them present only once. This sample was taken from a study of PD-L1 blockade in urothelial cancer. The study's findings and limits: Pretreatment TCR clonality in blood under the median foretold superior survival.

CDR3 length: 11 residues. V gave up 4 bases and J gave up 11 bases, with 12 bases separating them. Germline CDR1 and CDR2: SNHLY and FYNNEI. Time point defined: peripheral blood 6 weeks after treatment start. The V call is TRBV2, the J call TRBJ2-7, with D perhaps matching TRBD1 (6 bases). The sequence derives from a man aged 55 to 70 with urothelial cancer. This specimen was PBMCs, taken around atezolizumab (anti-PD-L1) treatment. The CDR3 DNA reads as TGTGCCAGCAGTGGGGCAGGGGATAAGTACTTC. Residues: CASSGAGDKYF.